The 22 T cell receptor beta chains below were found in one sample sequenced in a study of blood T cell repertoires in COVID-19. The method was immunoSEQ multiplex PCR; TCRdb's version includes in-frame clones alone and lacks a portion of them. The sample lists 150,000 to 200,000 clones, about 86% occurring once. The sequenced sample was peripheral blood. These receptors were taken from a man aged 25-45 years with active or convalescent COVID-19.

The J gene is TRBJ2-7, the V gene TRBV3-1 (or the pseudogene TRBV3-2); TRBD1 agrees at 8 bases. CDR1 and CDR2 (germline): LGHDT, YNNKEL (reference sequence). The CDR3 sequence is 13 residues long. After removal of 6 bases from V and 5 bases from J, the junction contained 6 bases not matched to a gene. For the CDR3, the DNA is TGTGCCAGCAGTTACAGGGGGACCGACGAGCAGTACTTC. It yields the protein CASSYRGTDEQYF.

The chain uses TRBV14 and TRBJ1-5; 9 nucleotides align to TRBD1. V was clipped by 0 bases and J by 12 bases; unmatched bases: 6. This CDR3 is 14 amino acids long. CDR1 and CDR2 (germline): SGHDN, FVKESK. Written as DNA, the CDR3 is TGTGCCAGCAGCCAAGATAGGGACAGGGAACTCCAGCATTTT. Amino acids: CASSQDRDRELQHF.

This chain uses TRBV14 with TRBJ2-1; TRBD2 matches at 7 bases. This CDR3 comprises 16 residues. CDR1 is SGHDN and CDR2 is FVKESK in the germline V gene. Trimming at V came to 2 bases and at J to 0 bases, leaving 4 bases not matched to a gene. For the CDR3, the DNA is TGTGCCAGCAGCCAAAAACTAGCGAGCTCCTACAATGAGCAGTTCTTC. The encoded protein is CASSQKLASSYNEQFF.

This clone was seen just once. The chain is built from TRBV14 and TRBJ1-2; D gene ambiguous. V shed 0 bases and J shed 4 bases, with 3 bases lying between them. The CDR3 runs 12 residues. Germline V lookup: CDR1 SGHDN, CDR2 FVKESK. For the CDR3, the DNA is TGTGCCAGCAGCCAAGACATCTATGGCTACACCTTC. Translating it yields CASSQDIYGYTF.

This chain joins TRBV3-1 (or the pseudogene TRBV3-2) and TRBJ2-2; possible D gene TRBD2, 6 bases. The CDR3 totals 17 residues. Germline CDR1 LGHDT, CDR2 YNNKEL (reference sequence). The V end lost 1 base, the J end lost 4 bases, and 16 bases lay between the germline ends. CDR3 nucleotide sequence: TGTGCCAGCAGCCAAGCCACTAGCACCCCCAGCACCGGGGAGCTGTTTTTT. It is translated as CASSQATSTPSTGELFF.

The rearrangement links TRBV24-1 to TRBJ2-7, with 7 bases fitting TRBD2. With V trimmed by 2 bases and J by 5 bases, 8 bases remained unmatched. Germline CDR1 reads KGHDR; CDR2 reads SFDVKD. The CDR3 totals 15 residues. DNA of the CDR3: TGTGCCACCAGTGATTCGGGACTAAGGACCGACGAGCAGTACTTC. It encodes CATSDSGLRTDEQYF.

This clone was seen a handful of times. This chain links TRBV7-9 with TRBJ1-1, with 7 nucleotides matching TRBD1. The CDR3 length is 13 residues. After removal of 5 bases from V and 8 bases from J, the junction contained 8 bases not matched to a gene. Germline V gene sequence: CDR1 SEHNR, CDR2 FQNEAQ (reference sequence). The DNA for the CDR3 is TGTGCCAGCAGCCTATGGGACAGCCAAGAAGCTTTCTTT. Amino acid sequence: CASSLWDSQEAFF.

The CDR3 bases are TGTGCCAGCAGCTTCAGGGGAGAGGCTGAAGCTTTCTTT. Encoded protein: CASSFRGEAEAFF. This chain connects TRBV7-6 to TRBJ1-1, with D possibly being TRBD1 (6 bases). Trimming shortened V by 3 bases and J by 6 bases, and 11 bases separated the two germline ends. CDR1 is SGHVS, CDR2 FNYEAQ, per germline. This CDR3 spans 13 amino acids.

The chain couples TRBV25-1 to TRBJ1-4, with D unresolved. CDR1 and CDR2 from the germline V gene are MGHDK and SYGVNS. This CDR3 is 15 amino acids long. Trimming took 2 bases from V and 12 from J, leaving 19 bases between them. CDR3 region: CASSEATGSNRQLFF. As DNA, the CDR3 is TGTGCCAGCAGTGAAGCCACCGGTTCCAATCGTCAACTGTTTTTT.

The J gene is TRBJ2-7, the V gene TRBV6-5, with D maybe TRBD1 (5 bases). V lost 6 bases and J 4 bases, leaving 7 bases between the germline ends. The CDR3 is made up of 11 amino acids. Per the germline V gene, CDR1 is MNHEY and CDR2 is SVGAGI. CDR3 DNA sequence: TGTGCCAGCAGACGACAGTACGAGCAGTACTTC. Amino acid sequence: CASRRQYEQYF.

The rearrangement joins TRBV7-8 to TRBJ2-1; 12 positions agree with TRBD2. Per the germline V gene, CDR1 is SGHVS and CDR2 is FQNEAQ. The CDR3 is made up of 15 amino acids. The V and J ends lost 5 bases and 7 bases, in that order; junction bases with no gene match: 6. The CDR3 region is CASSLWLAGGNEQFF. In nucleotides, the CDR3 is TGTGCCAGCAGCCTGTGGCTAGCGGGGGGGAATGAGCAGTTCTTC.

The CDR3 is CSVGQGTDYGYTF. The CDR3, as DNA: TGCAGCGTCGGACAGGGAACGGACTATGGCTACACCTTC. The chain carries TRBV29-1 and TRBJ1-2; 8 bases match TRBD1. The V segment lost 6 bases and the J segment 3 bases; nucleotides outside the gene matches: 6. This CDR3 has 13 amino acids. Per the germline V gene, CDR1 is SQVTM and CDR2 is ANQGSEA. Based on the CDR3 plus reference TRBV29-1 and TRBJ1-2, the full variable domain is SAVISQKPSRDICQRGTSLTIQCQVDSQVTMMFWYRQQPGQSLTLIATANQGSEATYESGFVIDKFPISRPNLTFSTLTVSNMSPEDSSIYLCSVGQGTDYGYTFGSGTRLTVV.

V is TRBV30 and J is TRBJ1-4; 9 positions agree with TRBD1. V shed 3 bases and J 6 bases; nucleotides not matched to a gene: 2. The CDR3 consists of 13 residues. Germline values: CDR1 GTSNPN, CDR2 SVGIG (reference sequence). The CDR3 reads CAWRRTGDEKLFF. Written as DNA, the CDR3 is TGTGCCTGGAGAAGGACAGGGGATGAAAAACTGTTTTTT. Based on the CDR3 plus reference TRBV30 and TRBJ1-4, the full variable domain is SQTIHQWPATLVQPVGSPLSLECTVEGTSNPNLYWYRQAAGRGLQLLFYSVGIGQISSEVPQNLSASRPQDRQFILSSKKLLLSDSGFYLCAWRRTGDEKLFFGSGTQLSVL.

This chain uses TRBV3-1 (or the pseudogene TRBV3-2) with TRBJ1-1; no definite D call. Germline V lookup: CDR1 LGHDT, CDR2 YNNKEL (reference sequence). With 1 base removed from V and 1 base from J, the gap between germline ends came to 7 bases. The CDR3 has 14 residues. The CDR3 region has the DNA TGTGCCAGCAGCCAAGTTTCAGGGAACACTGAAGCTTTCTTT. The encoded protein is CASSQVSGNTEAFF.

The V call is TRBV9, the J call TRBJ2-3; 8 bases match TRBD2. Germline V lookup: CDR1 SGDLS, CDR2 YYNGEE. With 0 bases clipped from V and 3 bases from J, the junction kept 3 bases outside the gene matches. The CDR3 is 15 amino acids. The CDR3 nucleotides are TGTGCCAGCAGCGTAGCGGGACTAGGGACAGATACGCAGTATTTT. Translation: CASSVAGLGTDTQYF.

The chain couples TRBV6-5 to TRBJ1-4, with 9 positions matching TRBD1. J gave up 3 bases and V 7 bases, and 6 bases lay outside the gene matches. The CDR3 is made up of 15 amino acids. Germline lookup yields CDR1 MNHEY and CDR2 SVGAGI. The CDR3 spells CASKGQGFSNEKLFF. CDR3 nucleotides: TGTGCCAGCAAGGGACAGGGCTTTTCTAATGAAAAACTGTTTTTT.

The genes are TRBV29-1 and TRBJ1-1; D possibly corresponds to TRBD1 (6 bases). V was shortened by 4 bases and J by 6 bases, with 24 bases between the two germline ends. CDR3 length: 16 amino acids. The germline CDR1 and CDR2 sequences are SQVTM and ANQGSEA. The CDR3 protein is CSVAPRLTGYVAEAFF. The CDR3 nucleotides read TGCAGCGTTGCCCCGAGGTTAACAGGGTATGTCGCTGAAGCTTTCTTT.

The rearrangement uses TRBV6-5 and TRBJ2-1, with D unresolved. The germline V gene encodes CDR1 MNHEY and CDR2 SVGAGI. The CDR3 is 11 amino acids. Trimming stripped 4 bases from V and 9 bases from J, with 7 bases between. The CDR3 DNA reads as TGTGCCAGCAGTTTAGCTGGTGAGCAGTTCTTC. Protein: CASSLAGEQFF.

The rearrangement uses TRBV9 and TRBJ1-3; no clear D. The CDR3 sequence is 14 residues long. The germline V gene encodes CDR1 SGDLS and CDR2 YYNGEE. V lost 4 bases, J lost 3 bases, and 11 bases lay in between. This CDR3 is CASSQGGYGNTIYF. DNA of the CDR3: TGTGCCAGCAGCCAAGGAGGCTATGGAAACACCATATATTTT.

Note on this clone: This sequence may be a read error, since a much larger clone differs from it by one base. The chain combines TRBV10-3 with TRBJ1-2; 8 bases map to TRBD1. V shed 5 bases and J 3 bases; nucleotides not matched to a gene: 2. The CDR3 is 13 amino acids. Germline CDR1 ENHRY, CDR2 SYGVKD. CDR3 loop: CAISPGGDYGYTF. In DNA form, the CDR3 reads TGTGCCATCAGTCCAGGGGGCGACTATGGCTACACCTTC.

CDR3 bases: TGCGCCAGCAGCCATATCCCACAGGGGGCGCGGGGGTATAGCAATCAGCCCCAGCATTTT. Amino acid sequence: CASSHIPQGARGYSNQPQHF. The chain combines TRBV4-1 with TRBJ1-5; the match to TRBD1 covers 9 bases. V trimming: 3 bases; J trimming: 0 bases; junction bases outside the gene matches: 15. This CDR3 is built from 20 residues. Germline CDR1 and CDR2: MGHRA and YSYEKL.

V usage is TRBV6-2 or TRBV6-3 and J usage is TRBJ2-1; D gene ambiguous. V dropped 6 bases and J dropped 3 bases, with 15 bases sitting between them. CDR3 length: 15 residues. The germline V gene has CDR1 MNHEY and CDR2 SVGEGT. CDR3 DNA sequence: TGTGCCAGCAGCAGAGACTCCCTAGGCTACAATGAGCAGTTCTTC. As protein: CASSRDSLGYNEQFF.